The clone carrying this T cell receptor beta chain was detected only a few times. Its antigen is still unknown. The record originates from a study of beta chain features in type 1 diabetes. Expressed TCRB transcripts were sequenced, since all the RNA that had been isolated was reverse transcribed. Here immunoSEQ multiplex PCR was the method, and the copy in TCRdb shows in-frame clones only, minus some. The table has 400,000 to 550,000 clones, about an eighth seen once. Germline V CDR1 and CDR2: MNHEY, SMNVEV (reference sequence). The CDR3 has 16 residues. The V gene end was trimmed by 2 bases and the J gene end by 4 bases; junction bases not matched to a gene: 4. Points from the study as a whole: Type 1 diabetes patients had moderately but significantly shorter TCRB CDR3s in all four CD4+ subsets.

The receptor's source is a woman aged 18-35 years in good health. Sequenced sample: naive CD4+ T cells from blood. The chain couples TRBV27 to TRBJ2-7; 14 nucleotides agree with TRBD2. The CDR3 loop reads CASSLRGLAGDYEQYF. The CDR3 DNA is TGTGCCAGCAGTTTACGGGGACTAGCGGGAGATTACGAGCAGTACTTC.